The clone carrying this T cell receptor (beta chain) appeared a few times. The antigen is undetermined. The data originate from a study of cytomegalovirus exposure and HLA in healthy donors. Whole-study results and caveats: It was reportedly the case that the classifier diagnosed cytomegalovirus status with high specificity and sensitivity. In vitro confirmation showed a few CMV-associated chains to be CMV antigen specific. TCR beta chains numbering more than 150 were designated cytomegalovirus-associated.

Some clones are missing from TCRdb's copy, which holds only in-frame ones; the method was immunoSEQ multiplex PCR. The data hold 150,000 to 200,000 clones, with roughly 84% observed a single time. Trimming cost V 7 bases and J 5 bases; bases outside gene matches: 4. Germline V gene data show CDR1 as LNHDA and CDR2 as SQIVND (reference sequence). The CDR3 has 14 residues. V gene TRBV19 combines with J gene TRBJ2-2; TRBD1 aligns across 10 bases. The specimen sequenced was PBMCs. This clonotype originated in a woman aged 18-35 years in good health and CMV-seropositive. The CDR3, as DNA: TGTGCCAGTATGCGGACAGGGGGTACCGGGGAGCTGTTTTTT. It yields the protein CASMRTGGTGELFF.